This is a list of T cell receptor beta chains from one sample in a study of cytotoxic CD8 clonotypes in ibrutinib-treated CLL. Sequenced by immunoSEQ multiplex PCR; TCRdb stores in-frame clones only, minus some. The sample holds 13,000 to 15,000 clones, 70% seen once. Here the sequenced sample was PBMCs, taken before ibrutinib treatment. These receptors were obtained from a human donor with chronic lymphocytic leukemia. The CDR3 runs from the conserved cysteine through the conserved F or W. D genes are given only for firm matches. Clone size is given for some rows only: seen once, a few or many times, or a class if the clone is expanded.

>NA|TRBJ2-7|TRBV27|TRBD1|15
CASRPGRDREYEQYF
TGTGCCAGCAGACCGGGACGGGACAGGGAATACGAGCAGTACTTC
>NA|TRBJ2-5|TRBV2|NA|11
CASRPGGPGYF
TGTGCCAGCCGGCCGGGGGGCCCGGGGTACTTC
>NA|TRBJ1-2|TRBV6-5|TRBD1|15
CASSRTGTELYGYTF
TGTGCCAGCAGTAGAACCGGGACAGAACTTTATGGCTACACCTTC
>once|TRBJ2-1|TRBV11-1|NA|16
CASSPWWGASDNEQFF
TGTGCCAGCAGCCCATGGTGGGGGGCGTCGGACAATGAGCAGTTCTTC
>NA|TRBJ2-7|TRBV28|TRBD1|14
CASSAGDRAYEQYF
TGTGCCAGCAGTGCCGGGGACAGGGCCTACGAGCAGTACTTC
>once|TRBJ1-3|TRBV6-6|NA|13
CASRPRQTNTIYF
TGTGCCAGCAGGCCCCGACAGACCAACACCATATATTTT
>NA|TRBJ2-1|TRBV4-1|NA|13
CASTPGALGEQFF
TGCGCCAGCACCCCCGGGGCTTTGGGTGAGCAGTTCTTC
>NA|TRBJ2-7|TRBV11-3|TRBD2|15
CASSLASAGDGEQYF
TGTGCCAGCAGCTTAGCCTCGGCGGGGGACGGGGAGCAGTACTTC
>NA|TRBJ2-5|TRBV5-1|NA|16
CASSAKGGPNQETQYF
TGCGCCAGCAGCGCAAAGGGGGGCCCAAACCAAGAGACCCAGTACTTC
>once|TRBJ1-4|TRBV28|NA|12
CASSPVAGKLFF
TGTGCCAGCAGTCCCGTGGCGGGAAAACTGTTTTTT
>NA|TRBJ2-5|TRBV27|TRBD2|18
CASSLGVAGGRTQETQYF
TGTGCCAGCAGTTTAGGGGTAGCGGGGGGGCGCACCCAAGAGACCCAGTACTTC
>NA|TRBJ1-2|TRBV7-2|NA|12
CASSLGMGGYTF
TGTGCCAGCAGCTTAGGAATGGGAGGCTACACCTTC
>NA|TRBJ1-4|TRBV30|NA|12
CAWSSTTEKLFF
TGTGCCTGGAGTTCCACGACTGAAAAACTGTTTTTT
>NA|TRBJ1-6|TRBV6-9|NA|13
CASSKEEGSPLHF
TGTGCCAGCAGTAAAGAGGAGGGCTCACCCCTCCACTTT
>once|TRBJ2-7|TRBV4-3|NA|16
CASSQDLRGGTGEQYF
TGCGCCAGCAGCCAAGATCTGCGGGGCGGGACGGGGGAGCAGTACTTC
>NA|TRBJ2-2|TRBV19|TRBD1|13
CAHRGTATGELFF
TGTGCCCACAGGGGAACGGCCACCGGGGAGCTGTTTTTT
>few|TRBJ1-2|TRBV7-9|TRBD1|14
CASSLGTGVFGYTF
TGTGCCAGCAGCTTGGGAACAGGGGTCTTTGGCTACACCTTC
>NA|TRBJ2-7|TRBV7-3|TRBD2|15
CASSLMASGAYEQYF
TGTGCCAGCAGCTTAATGGCTAGCGGGGCATACGAGCAGTACTTC
>NA|TRBJ1-5|TRBV5-6|NA|16
CASSLKGDQGQQPQHF
TGTGCCAGCAGCTTGAAGGGGGACCAGGGTCAACAGCCCCAGCATTTT
>NA|TRBJ2-7|TRBV7-6|TRBD1|15
CASSPRDRWGYEQYF
TGTGCCAGCAGCCCCCGGGACAGGTGGGGGTACGAGCAGTACTTC
>NA|TRBJ2-7|TRBV5-1|NA|12
CASRAGGDEQYF
TGCGCCAGCAGGGCTGGCGGGGACGAGCAGTACTTC
>once|TRBJ2-7|TRBV28|NA|13
CASSSDKTYEQYF
TGTGCCAGCAGTTCGGATAAGACCTACGAGCAGTACTTC
>NA|TRBJ2-2|TRBV7-2|NA|13
CASSPQPTGELFF
TGTGCCAGCAGCCCCCAACCGACCGGGGAGCTGTTTTTT
>few|TRBJ2-1|TRBV4-1|NA|13
CASSQDQDKRQFF
TGCGCCAGCAGCCAAGATCAAGACAAGAGGCAGTTCTTC
>NA|TRBJ1-1|TRBV6-5|NA|11
CASSRNTEAFF
TGTGCCAGCAGTCGGAACACTGAAGCTTTCTTT
>NA|TRBJ1-4|TRBV7-6|NA|16
CASSLAPTGTNEKLFF
TGTGCCAGCAGCTTAGCACCGACAGGCACTAATGAAAAACTGTTTTTT
>NA|TRBJ1-2|TRBV7-2|NA|13
CASSLDGPYGYTF
TGTGCCAGCAGCTTGGACGGTCCCTATGGCTACACCTTC
>few|TRBJ1-2|TRBV9|NA|15
CASSDPGRPPYGYTF
TGTGCCAGCAGCGACCCCGGACGGCCCCCCTATGGCTACACCTTC
>NA|TRBJ2-1|TRBV29-1|NA|12
CSVEGVRGEQFF
TGCAGCGTTGAAGGAGTTAGGGGTGAGCAGTTCTTC
>NA|TRBJ1-1|TRBV6-1|NA|15
CASRTVGTARTEAFF
TGTGCCAGCAGGACAGTGGGTACCGCACGCACTGAAGCTTTCTTT
>NA|TRBJ2-7|TRBV15|NA|16
CATSPKGRGGTYEQYF
TGTGCCACCAGCCCCAAGGGCCGCGGCGGGACCTACGAGCAGTACTTC
>once|TRBJ1-6|TRBV6-5|TRBD1|13
CASSGQARAPLHF
TGTGCCAGCAGCGGACAGGCTCGGGCACCCCTCCACTTT
>NA|TRBJ2-3|TRBV18|TRBD1|14
CATHRGQGADTQYF
TGTGCCACTCACAGGGGCCAGGGGGCAGATACGCAGTATTTT
>few|TRBJ1-5|TRBV7-9|NA|14
CASSPRGPNQPQHF
TGTGCCAGCAGCCCCAGGGGTCCCAATCAGCCCCAGCATTTT
>NA|TRBJ2-1|TRBV4-2|TRBD2|14
CASSRGTSGDEQFF
TGTGCCAGCAGCCGCGGGACTAGCGGGGATGAGCAGTTCTTC
>once|TRBJ2-5|TRBV15|NA|12
CATSRDFETQYF
TGTGCCACCAGCAGAGATTTTGAGACCCAGTACTTC
>NA|TRBJ2-1|TRBV4-2|NA|14
CASSQVFSVDEQFF
TGTGCCAGCAGCCAAGTTTTTAGCGTGGATGAGCAGTTCTTC
>NA|TRBJ2-7|TRBV4-3|NA|15
CASSQERLPSYEQYF
TGCGCCAGCAGCCAAGAGCGGCTCCCTTCCTACGAGCAGTACTTC
>NA|TRBJ2-7|TRBV27|NA|15
CASRLLKPLAGEQYF
TGTGCCAGCAGGTTATTGAAACCGTTGGCCGGTGAGCAGTACTTC
>medium-sized|TRBJ2-7|TRBV7-9|NA|14
CASSPGGGPYEQYF
TGTGCCAGCAGCCCCGGTGGCGGGCCTTACGAGCAGTACTTC
>NA|TRBJ2-2|TRBV5-5|NA|15
CASSLDGGSAGELFF
TGTGCCAGCAGCTTGGACGGTGGGTCGGCCGGGGAGCTGTTTTTT
>NA|TRBJ2-3|TRBV29-1|NA|15
CSVEDPTFPTDTQYF
TGCAGCGTTGAAGACCCGACTTTCCCCACAGATACGCAGTATTTT
>NA|TRBJ1-1|TRBV5-1|NA|14
CASSLGSMNTEAFF
TGCGCCAGCAGCTTGGGGTCGATGAACACTGAAGCTTTCTTT
>NA|TRBJ2-5|TRBV5-4|TRBD1|15
CASSLEGGPQETQYF
TGTGCCAGCAGCTTGGAAGGGGGCCCCCAGGAGACCCAGTACTTC
>NA|TRBJ2-5|TRBV6-5|NA|13
CASRRVQVGTQYF
TGTGCCAGTAGAAGGGTGCAAGTCGGGACCCAGTACTTC
>NA|TRBJ1-2|TRBV28|NA|12
CASSQESYGYTF
TGTGCCAGCAGTCAGGAATCATATGGCTACACCTTC
>NA|TRBJ1-2|TRBV6-5|NA|13
CASSLDRNYGYTF
TGTGCCAGCAGCCTTGACAGAAACTATGGCTACACCTTC
>NA|TRBJ1-2|TRBV27|TRBD1|13
CASSLRTGFGYTF
TGTGCCAGCAGTTTACGGACAGGTTTTGGCTACACCTTC